This T cell receptor (beta chain) was captured in a study of early T cells in non-severe SARS-CoV-2 infection. Study-level information: Sequenced material consisted of bulk RNA (from unsorted whole blood), and chains were unpaired.

Points from the study as a whole: The matching step, a VDJdb search, favored anti-spike CD8 responses and missed private and CD4 specificities.

In its sample, this clonotype was seen once. Antigen unknown. Trimming cost V 2 bases and J 5 bases, with 7 bases left between them. This CDR3 has 12 residues. Per the germline V gene, CDR1 is SEHNR and CDR2 is FQNEAQ (reference sequence). TCRdb fed the 5' RACE reads into MiXCR, producing one record per CDR3 protein. The sample includes under 60,000 distinct CDR3 sequences, 4.5% to 7% of them seen just once. The genes are TRBV7-9 and TRBJ2-7; D possibly uses TRBD1 or TRBD2 (5 bases each). The material sequenced was whole blood. This receptor was identified in an adult who was a healthcare worker with PCR-confirmed SARS-CoV-2 infection or an uninfected control (not recorded which). CDR3 coding DNA: TGTGCCAGCAGCTTAAGGGGACACGAGCAGTACTTC. It encodes CASSLRGHEQYF.